This entry lists 18 T cell receptor beta chains sequenced from one sample in a study of metastatic and nonmetastatic thyroid tumors. Before thyroid surgery, none of the patients had received any treatment. TCRdb re-called the PCR reads with MiXCR. In the table there are 43,000 or so clones, roughly a quarter of which are singletons. The sequencing sample was made of blood. Receptor source: a male donor with papillary thyroid cancer or a benign thyroid nodule (not recorded which). Some clones in this sample may be carry-over from other donors' samples.

This clone has more than one count but fewer than ten. The chain employs TRBV6-4 and TRBJ2-2, with TRBD1 identical over 8 bases. V lost 6 bases to trimming and J lost 0 bases; unmatched junction nucleotides: 9. Per the germline V gene, CDR1 is MRHNA and CDR2 is SNTAGT. The CDR3 is 17 amino acids. The CDR3 DNA follows: TGTGCCAGCAGCCGATTTGGGACAGGTTCGAACACCGGGGAGCTGTTTTTT. Amino acid sequence: CASSRFGTGSNTGELFF.

This clone was seen only a few times. The V gene is TRBV7-8, the J gene TRBJ1-2, with a tentative D call TRBD1 (6 bases). V was clipped by 4 bases and J by 6 bases, with 15 bases between them. CDR1 SGHVS and CDR2 FQNEAQ come from the germline V gene. CDR3 length: 14 amino acids. The CDR3 loop is CASSSLGGADGYTF. The CDR3 nucleotides read TGTGCCAGCAGCTCCCTAGGGGGGGCGGATGGCTACACCTTC. The variable domain in full, with the rest retrieved from reference TRBV7-8 and TRBJ1-2, is GAGVSQSPRYKVAKRGQDVALRCDPISGHVSLFWYQQALGQGPEFLTYFQNEAQLDKSGLPSDRFFAERPEGSVSTLKIQRTQQEDSAVYLCASSSLGGADGYTFGSGTRLTVV.

This clone has just a few counts. V is TRBV11-3 and J is TRBJ2-7; D remains unclear. Germline CDR1 SGHNT, CDR2 YENEEA. Trimming stripped 6 bases from V and 2 bases from J, with 11 bases between. The CDR3 consists of 13 residues. The CDR3 reads CASSRPLAYEQYF. CDR3 nucleotides: TGTGCCAGCAGTCGACCCCTGGCCTACGAGCAGTACTTC.

This clone was recorded many times. V gene TRBV6-1 combines with J gene TRBJ2-6; D remains ambiguous. The germline gives CDR1 MNHNS, CDR2 SASEGT. The CDR3 extends over 16 amino acids. Trimming removed 6 bases at V and 0 bases at J, with 12 bases between. The CDR3 DNA follows: TGTGCCAGCAGCGCAGGCTTTTCCTCTGGGGCCAACGTCCTGACTTTC. Its protein product is CASSAGFSSGANVLTF.

This clone was counted at least ten times. The V gene is TRBV7-2, the J gene TRBJ2-1; D not certain. The CDR3 sequence is 13 residues long. Germline V gene data show CDR1 as SGHTA and CDR2 as FQGNSA. V lost 5 bases and J 3 bases, leaving 8 bases between the germline ends. This CDR3 reads CASSRTDYNEQFF. CDR3 bases: TGTGCCAGCAGCCGGACCGACTACAATGAGCAGTTCTTC.

This clone came up many times. The chain recombines TRBV7-2 with TRBJ2-5; 8 bases align to TRBD2. The CDR3 is 18 residues long. With 0 bases clipped from V and 4 bases from J, the junction kept 13 bases outside the gene matches. The germline CDR1 and CDR2 sequences are SGHTA and FQGNSA. In DNA form, the CDR3 reads TGTGCCAGCAGCTTAGCTTTCCAGGGTAGCGGGAAAGGAGAGACCCAGTACTTC. This sequence encodes CASSLAFQGSGKGETQYF.

The table lists this clone with many counts. The chain links TRBV19 to TRBJ1-5; 9 nucleotides agree with TRBD1. J gave up 5 bases and V 11 bases, and 13 bases lay outside the gene matches. Per the germline V gene, CDR1 is LNHDA and CDR2 is SQIVND (reference sequence). CDR3 length: 15 residues. CDR3 in amino acids: CAAGTGPHPYQPQHF. Written as DNA, the CDR3 is TGTGCCGCGGGGACAGGGCCCCATCCTTATCAGCCCCAGCATTTT. The full variable domain, with the rest looked up from reference TRBV19 and TRBJ1-5, is DGGITQSPKYLFRKEGQNVTLSCEQNLNHDAMYWYRQDPGQGLRLIYYSQIVNDFQKGDIAEGYSVSREKKESFPLTVTSAQKNPTAFYLCAAGTGPHPYQPQHFGDGTRLSIL.

CDR3 DNA: TGTGCCAGCAGCCTGAGGGGAGTCACAGATACGCAGTATTTT. It codes for CASSLRGVTDTQYF. The rearrangement links TRBV5-8 to TRBJ2-3; possibly TRBD1 or TRBD2 for D (5 bases each). CDR1 is SGHTS, CDR2 YDEGEE, per germline. This CDR3 is built from 14 residues. The V end lost 4 bases, the J end lost 2 bases, and 11 bases lay between the germline ends.

This chain connects TRBV11-2 to TRBJ1-1; no definite D call. Germline CDR1 is SGHAT and CDR2 is FQNNGV. The CDR3 consists of 13 residues. V was trimmed by 5 bases and J by 1 base, leaving 8 bases between them. The CDR3 DNA follows: TGTGCCAGCAGCCTCAGACAGAACACTGAAGCTTTCTTT. As protein: CASSLRQNTEAFF.

This clone showed up many times. This chain connects TRBV27 to TRBJ2-1; D is perhaps TRBD1 or TRBD2 (5 bases each). With 2 bases removed from V and 10 bases from J, the gap between germline ends came to 24 bases. CDR1 is MNHEY and CDR2 is SMNVEV in the germline V gene (reference sequence). The CDR3 extends over 17 amino acids. The DNA for the CDR3 is TGTGCCAGCAGTTTAACGGGGCCCCAGGTGGTCCTTACGGAGCAGTTCTTC. Protein: CASSLTGPQVVLTEQFF.

The chain combines TRBV19 with TRBJ2-7; D is uncertain. The CDR3 totals 11 residues. Trimming took off 5 bases at V and 7 bases at J, with 9 bases between the two ends. Germline V gene data show CDR1 as LNHDA and CDR2 as SQIVND (reference sequence). The CDR3 sequence is CASSFSKEQYF. CDR3 bases: TGTGCCAGTAGTTTTTCTAAGGAGCAGTACTTC.

The rearrangement uses TRBV25-1 and TRBJ2-7; no clear D gene. Per germline, CDR1 MGHDK and CDR2 SYGVNS. The CDR3 totals 12 residues. V gave up 3 bases and J gave up 7 bases, with 10 bases separating them. In DNA, the CDR3 is TGTGCCAGCAGTGATACCTCCTGGGAGCAGTACTTC. The encoded protein is CASSDTSWEQYF.

The genes are TRBV11-2 and TRBJ2-7; TRBD1 agrees at 9 bases. Germline CDR1 SGHAT, CDR2 FQNNGV. Trimming removed 4 bases from V and 6 bases from J; junction bases left unmatched: 7. The CDR3 sequence is 14 residues long. This chain's CDR3 is CASSSRQGVGEQYF. CDR3 bases: TGTGCCAGCAGCTCCCGACAGGGGGTGGGCGAGCAGTACTTC.

The chain carries TRBV5-1 and TRBJ1-1; the D gene is possibly TRBD1 (5 bases). This CDR3 has 14 amino acids. Deletions cut 0 bases from V and 4 bases from J, with 10 bases between. Per the germline V gene, CDR1 is SGHRS and CDR2 is YFSETQ. In nucleotides, the CDR3 is TGCGCCAGCAGCTTGGAAGGGGACGGCACTGAAGCTTTCTTT. This translates into CASSLEGDGTEAFF.

The rearrangement links TRBV6-1 to TRBJ2-2; weak D call: TRBD2 (5 bases). This CDR3 has 14 amino acids. Germline lookup yields CDR1 MNHNS and CDR2 SASEGT. Trimming cost V 6 bases and J 1 base, with 9 bases left between them. The DNA for the CDR3 is TGTGCCAGCAGGAAACGGGGGAACACCGGGGAGCTGTTTTTT. Translation: CASRKRGNTGELFF.

This clone is deemed medium-sized. Relative to the germline gene, one junction end is altered; a read error may explain this. V gene TRBV30 combines with J gene TRBJ2-7, with a tentative D call TRBD2 (6 bases). The CDR3 length is 13 residues. Per germline, CDR1 GTSNPN and CDR2 SVGIG (reference sequence). CDR3 amino acids: CAWSSGGPYGQYF. For the CDR3, the DNA is TGTGCCTGGAGCAGCGGAGGGCCCTACGGGCAGTACTTC.

This clone was found many times. This chain links TRBV20-1 with TRBJ2-7; D possibly corresponds to TRBD1 (5 bases). This CDR3 is built from 13 residues. Germline CDR1 reads DFQATT; CDR2 reads SNEGSKA (reference sequence). V lost 4 bases and J 3 bases, leaving 13 bases between the germline ends. Written as DNA, the CDR3 is TGCAGTGCTAACTTAGACAGAGACTACGAGCAGTACTTC. Protein sequence: CSANLDRDYEQYF.

The V call is TRBV28, the J call TRBJ2-5; D is unclear. CDR1 is MDHEN and CDR2 is SYDVKM in the germline V gene. CDR3 size: 12 residues. V lost 2 bases and J 5 bases, leaving 6 bases between the germline ends. DNA for the CDR3: TGTGCCAGCAGTTTACGGCAGGAGACCCAGTACTTC. Protein product: CASSLRQETQYF.